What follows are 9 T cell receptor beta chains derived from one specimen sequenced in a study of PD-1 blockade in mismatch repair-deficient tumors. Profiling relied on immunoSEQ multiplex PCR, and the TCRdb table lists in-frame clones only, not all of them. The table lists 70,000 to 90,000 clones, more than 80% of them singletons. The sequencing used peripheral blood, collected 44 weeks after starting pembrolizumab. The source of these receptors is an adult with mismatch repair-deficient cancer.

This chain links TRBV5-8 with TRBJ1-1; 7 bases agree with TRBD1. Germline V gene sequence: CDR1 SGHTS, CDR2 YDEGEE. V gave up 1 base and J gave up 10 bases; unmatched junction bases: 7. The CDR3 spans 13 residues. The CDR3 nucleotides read TGTGCCAGCAGCTTGCGAAGGGGGCGGGGAGCTTTCTTT. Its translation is CASSLRRGRGAFF. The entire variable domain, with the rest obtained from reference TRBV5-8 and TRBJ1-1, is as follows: EAGVTQSPTHLIKTRGQQATLRCSPISGHTSVYWYQQALGLGLQFLLWYDEGEERNRGNFPPRFSGRQFPNYSSELNVNALELEDSALYLCASSLRRGRGAFFGQGTRLTVV.

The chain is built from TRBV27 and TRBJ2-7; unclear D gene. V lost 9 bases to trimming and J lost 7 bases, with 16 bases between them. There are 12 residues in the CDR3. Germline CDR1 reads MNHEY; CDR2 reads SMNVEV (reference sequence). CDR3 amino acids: CARQQSSGEQYF. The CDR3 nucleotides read TGTGCCAGGCAACAAAGTTCTGGTGAGCAGTACTTC.

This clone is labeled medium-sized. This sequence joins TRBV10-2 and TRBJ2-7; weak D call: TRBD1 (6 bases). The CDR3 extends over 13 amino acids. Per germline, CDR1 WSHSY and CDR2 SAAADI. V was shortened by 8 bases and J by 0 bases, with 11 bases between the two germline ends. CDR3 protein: CASLGTNSYEQYF. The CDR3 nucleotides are TGCGCCAGCCTGGGGACAAACTCCTACGAGCAGTACTTC.

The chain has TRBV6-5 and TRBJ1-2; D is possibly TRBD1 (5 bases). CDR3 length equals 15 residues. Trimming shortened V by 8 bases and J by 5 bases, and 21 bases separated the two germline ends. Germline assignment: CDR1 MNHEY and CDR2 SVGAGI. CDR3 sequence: CASGTGRGGGYGYTF. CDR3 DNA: TGTGCCAGCGGGACCGGTCGGGGGGGAGGGTATGGCTACACCTTC.

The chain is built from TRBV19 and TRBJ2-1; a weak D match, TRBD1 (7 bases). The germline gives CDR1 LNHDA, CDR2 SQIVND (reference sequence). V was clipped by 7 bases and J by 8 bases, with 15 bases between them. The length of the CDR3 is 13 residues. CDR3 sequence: CASTPGGWDEQFF. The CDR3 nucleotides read TGTGCCAGTACCCCAGGGGGGTGGGATGAGCAGTTCTTC.

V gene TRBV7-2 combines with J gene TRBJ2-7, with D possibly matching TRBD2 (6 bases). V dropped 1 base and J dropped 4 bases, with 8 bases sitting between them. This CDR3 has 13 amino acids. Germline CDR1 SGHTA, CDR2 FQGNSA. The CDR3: CASSLDAGYEQYF. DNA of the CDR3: TGTGCCAGCAGCTTAGACGCGGGGTACGAGCAGTACTTC.

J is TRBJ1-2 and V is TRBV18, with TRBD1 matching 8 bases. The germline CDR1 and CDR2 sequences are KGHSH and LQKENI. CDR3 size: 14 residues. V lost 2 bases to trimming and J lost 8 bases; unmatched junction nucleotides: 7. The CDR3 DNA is TGTGCCAGCTCACCAGGACAGGGAGATGTAGGCTACACCTTC. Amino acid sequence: CASSPGQGDVGYTF.

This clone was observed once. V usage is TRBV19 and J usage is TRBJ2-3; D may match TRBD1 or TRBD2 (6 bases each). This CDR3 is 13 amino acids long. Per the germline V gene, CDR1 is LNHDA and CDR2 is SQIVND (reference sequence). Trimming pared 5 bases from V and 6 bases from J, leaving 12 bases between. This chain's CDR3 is CASSQGRWDTQYF. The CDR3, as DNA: TGTGCCAGTAGTCAGGGGAGGTGGGATACGCAGTATTTT.

The CDR3 is CATSTSYNEQFF. CDR3 sequence (DNA): TGTGCCACCAGTACGAGCTACAATGAGCAGTTCTTC. The chain combines TRBV15 with TRBJ2-1; D remains unclear. The CDR3 consists of 12 residues. The V gene lost 6 bases and the J gene lost 3 bases, with 6 bases spanning the gap. Germline V gene data show CDR1 as LNHNV and CDR2 as YYDKDF (reference sequence).